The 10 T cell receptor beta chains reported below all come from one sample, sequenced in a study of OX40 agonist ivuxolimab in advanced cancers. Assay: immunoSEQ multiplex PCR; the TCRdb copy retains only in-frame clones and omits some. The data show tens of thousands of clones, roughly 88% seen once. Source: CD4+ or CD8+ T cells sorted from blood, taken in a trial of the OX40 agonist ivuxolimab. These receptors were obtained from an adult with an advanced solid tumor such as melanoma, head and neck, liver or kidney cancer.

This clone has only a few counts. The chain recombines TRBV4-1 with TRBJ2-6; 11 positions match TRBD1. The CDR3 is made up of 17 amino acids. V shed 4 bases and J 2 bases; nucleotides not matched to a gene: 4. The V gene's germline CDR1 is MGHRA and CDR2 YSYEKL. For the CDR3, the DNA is TGCGCCAGCAGCCCAGCGGACAGGGGGCCTGGGGCCAACGTCCTGACTTTC. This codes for CASSPADRGPGANVLTF.

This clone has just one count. CDR3 nucleotide sequence: TGTGCCAGCGCCACCACCCCCGTATCCACGGGCTACACCTTC. Its translation is CASATTPVSTGYTF. The rearrangement links TRBV18 to TRBJ1-2; D unclear. The germline gives CDR1 KGHSH, CDR2 LQKENI. The CDR3 extends over 14 amino acids. V was clipped by 8 bases and J by 8 bases, with 21 bases between them.

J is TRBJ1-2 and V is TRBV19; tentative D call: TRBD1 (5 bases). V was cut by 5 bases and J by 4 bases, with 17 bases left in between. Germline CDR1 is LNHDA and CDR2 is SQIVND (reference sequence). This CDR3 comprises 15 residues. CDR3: CASSVLLTGSYGYTF. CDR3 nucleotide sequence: TGTGCCAGTAGTGTCCTCCTTACAGGTAGCTATGGCTACACCTTC.

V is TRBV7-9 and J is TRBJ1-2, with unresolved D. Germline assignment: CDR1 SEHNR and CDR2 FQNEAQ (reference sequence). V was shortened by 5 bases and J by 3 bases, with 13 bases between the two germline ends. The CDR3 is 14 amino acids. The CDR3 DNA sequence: TGTGCCAGCAGCAACGCCGGCGAACACTATGGCTACACCTTC. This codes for CASSNAGEHYGYTF. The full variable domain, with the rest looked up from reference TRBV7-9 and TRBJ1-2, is DTGVSQNPRHKITKRGQNVTFRCDPISEHNRLYWYRQTLGQGPEFLTYFQNEAQLEKSRLLSDRFSAERPKGSFSTLEIQRTEQGDSAMYLCASSNAGEHYGYTFGSGTRLTVV.

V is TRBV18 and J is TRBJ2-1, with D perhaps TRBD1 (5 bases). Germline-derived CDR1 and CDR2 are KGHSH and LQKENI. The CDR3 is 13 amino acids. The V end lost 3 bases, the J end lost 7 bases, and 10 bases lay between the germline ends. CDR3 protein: CASSPLQENEQFF. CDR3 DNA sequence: TGTGCCAGCTCACCTCTACAGGAAAATGAGCAGTTCTTC.

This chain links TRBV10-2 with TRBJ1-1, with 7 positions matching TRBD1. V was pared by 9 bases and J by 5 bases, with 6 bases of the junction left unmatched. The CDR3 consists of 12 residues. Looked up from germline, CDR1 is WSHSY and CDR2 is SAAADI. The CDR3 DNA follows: TGCGCCAGTACACAGGGGAATACTGAAGCTTTCTTT. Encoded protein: CASTQGNTEAFF.

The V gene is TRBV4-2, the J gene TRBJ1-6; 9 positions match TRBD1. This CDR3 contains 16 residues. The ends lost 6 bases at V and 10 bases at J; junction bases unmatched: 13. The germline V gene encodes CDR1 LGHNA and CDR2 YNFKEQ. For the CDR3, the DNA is TGTGCCAGCAGTCTCATTCCCTCAGGGACAGGGTCACCCCTCCACTTT. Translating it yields CASSLIPSGTGSPLHF.

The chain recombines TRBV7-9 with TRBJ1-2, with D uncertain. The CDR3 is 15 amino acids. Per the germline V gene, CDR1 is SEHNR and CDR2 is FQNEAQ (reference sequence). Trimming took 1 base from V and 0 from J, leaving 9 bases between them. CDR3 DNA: TGTGCCAGCAGCTTAGGTGGCCCAGCTAACTATGGCTACACCTTC. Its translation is CASSLGGPANYGYTF.

CDR3 amino acids: CAISEGGPGAADTQYF. CDR3 sequence (DNA): TGTGCCATCAGTGAAGGCGGGCCTGGGGCCGCAGATACGCAGTATTTT. The chain recombines TRBV10-3 with TRBJ2-3, with D possibly being TRBD1 or TRBD2 (5 bases each). Trimming removed 3 bases from V and 4 bases from J, with 17 bases in between. Germline V gene data show CDR1 as ENHRY and CDR2 as SYGVKD. This CDR3 contains 16 residues.

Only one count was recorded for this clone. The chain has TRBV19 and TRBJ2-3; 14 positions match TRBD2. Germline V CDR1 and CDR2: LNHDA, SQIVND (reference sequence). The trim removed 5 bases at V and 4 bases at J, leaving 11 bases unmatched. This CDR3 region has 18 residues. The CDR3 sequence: CASSPRGLAGAPSDTQYF. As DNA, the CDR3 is TGTGCCAGTAGTCCCCGGGGACTAGCGGGGGCGCCATCAGATACGCAGTATTTT.